These 24 T cell receptor beta chains came from one sample sequenced in a study of T-cell memory formation after mild COVID-19 (dated by TCRdb to 2020 to 2023). Receptors were amplified or captured by 5' RACE. Data came from an Illumina NovaSeq 6000. TCRdb handled the public reads itself, with Q25 trimming in fastp and clone calling in MiXCR, and kept productive beta chains. CDR3 protein duplicates are merged, each entry listing the most common genes and DNA. The sample includes fewer than 350,000 distinct CDR3 sequences, with about 16% observed a single time. Approximately 20% of the sample is held by the ten biggest clonotypes. Sequenced material: PBMCs or a T cell subset sorted from them (not recorded which). The source of these receptors is a man younger than 35 who had mild COVID-19 (a few samples of this study predate the infection). The sample titles of this study are shuffled in the database, so cell type and time point are left out; the donor was told from shared clones.

This clonotype was picked up a small number of times. The chain is built from TRBV5-1 and TRBJ2-5, with D perhaps assigned TRBD1 or TRBD2 (5 bases each). The germline V gene encodes CDR1 SGHRS and CDR2 YFSETQ. The ends were cut back, 1 base at V and 5 bases at J, with 15 bases in the middle. The length of the CDR3 is 15 residues. In nucleotides, the CDR3 is TGCGCCAGCAGCTTGCGGGGCGCGGTTTCGGAGACCCAGTACTTC. Translation gives CASSLRGAVSETQYF. Full variable domain (outside the CDR3, taken from reference TRBV5-1 and TRBJ2-5): KAGVTQTPRYLIKTRGQQVTLSCSPISGHRSVSWYQQTPGQGLQFLFEYFSETQRNKGNFPGRFSGRQFSNSRSEMNVSTLELGDSALYLCASSLRGAVSETQYFGPGTRLLVL.

This clonotype was recorded many times. V gene TRBV12-3 or TRBV12-4 combines with J gene TRBJ2-5; D call uncertain. Trimming left V 6 bases short and J 2 bases short, with 16 bases between. The CDR3 runs 15 residues. CDR3 sequence: CASSNWGGWQETQYF. CDR3 DNA sequence: TGTGCCAGCAGCAACTGGGGTGGTTGGCAAGAGACCCAGTACTTC.

This clonotype was observed a handful of times. The chain uses TRBV7-2 and TRBJ2-3, with D unclear. The CDR3 contains 15 residues. V was trimmed by 2 bases and J by 5 bases, leaving 14 bases between them. Germline V gene data show CDR1 as SGHTA and CDR2 as FQGNSA. Here the CDR3 DNA reads TGTGCCAGCAGCTTAATAGCCGGGTCGGGAGATACGCAGTATTTT. Protein sequence: CASSLIAGSGDTQYF.

The V gene is TRBV4-2, the J gene TRBJ1-1, with D hard to call. V lost 4 bases and J lost 0, with 12 bases in between. Germline V gene lookup returns CDR1 LGHNA and CDR2 YNFKEQ. This CDR3 contains 15 residues. CDR3 in amino acids: CASSRPDYMNTEAFF. The CDR3 nucleotides are TGTGCCAGCAGCCGACCCGATTACATGAACACTGAAGCTTTCTTT.

This clonotype was counted a few times. Here the CDR3 DNA reads TGTGCCACCAGCTGGGCCGGGACAGGGGGCCAAGAGACCCAGTACTTC. Amino acids: CATSWAGTGGQETQYF. The chain recombines TRBV15 with TRBJ2-5; 11 bases agree with TRBD1. Losses at the gene ends were 5 bases for V and 1 base for J; bases not matched to a gene: 6. Looked up from germline, CDR1 is LNHNV and CDR2 is YYDKDF (reference sequence). The CDR3 has 16 amino acids.

The chain uses TRBV5-1 and TRBJ2-2; D might be TRBD1 (6 bases). This CDR3 region has 15 residues. Germline CDR1 reads SGHRS; CDR2 reads YFSETQ. Trimming pared 4 bases from V and 1 base from J, leaving 11 bases between. The CDR3 DNA reads as TGCGCCAGCAGCGTACAGGGATGGAACACCGGGGAGCTGTTTTTT. This encodes CASSVQGWNTGELFF.

This clonotype has ten or more counts. V is TRBV7-6 and J is TRBJ2-7; TRBD2 agrees at 12 bases. The CDR3 covers 16 residues. V trimming: 2 bases; J trimming: 3 bases; junction bases outside the gene matches: 5. From germline, CDR1 is SGHVS and CDR2 FNYEAQ. CDR3 amino acids: CASSLRTSGALYEQYF. DNA for the CDR3: TGTGCCAGCAGCTTAAGGACTAGCGGGGCCCTCTACGAGCAGTACTTC.

The gene calls are TRBV5-1 and TRBJ2-5, with D perhaps given as TRBD1 or TRBD2 (6 bases each). CDR1 is SGHRS and CDR2 is YFSETQ in the germline V gene. V shed 4 bases and J shed 2 bases, with 12 bases lying between them. This CDR3 has 14 residues. CDR3 amino acids: CASSEQGGQETQYF. The CDR3 coding sequence is TGCGCCAGCAGCGAACAGGGAGGTCAAGAGACCCAGTACTTC.

This clonotype was seen a handful of times. J is TRBJ2-3 and V is TRBV7-2; 7 nucleotides agree with TRBD1. This CDR3 comprises 13 residues. CDR1 and CDR2 from the germline V gene are SGHTA and FQGNSA. V dropped 5 bases and J dropped 5; count of bases not matched to a gene: 4. The CDR3 DNA reads as TGTGCCAGCAGCCCTGACAGGGTAGATACGCAGTATTTT. Amino acid sequence: CASSPDRVDTQYF. The whole variable domain, filled in from reference TRBV7-2 and TRBJ2-3, reads GAGVSQSPSNKVTEKGKDVELRCDPISGHTALYWYRQSLGQGLEFLIYFQGNSAPDKSGLPSDRFSAERTGGSVSTLTIQRTQQEDSAVYLCASSPDRVDTQYFGPGTRLTVL.

V gene TRBV11-2 combines with J gene TRBJ2-3; TRBD1 aligns across 10 bases. Germline CDR1 and CDR2: SGHAT and FQNNGV. V lost 4 bases, J lost 2 bases, and 3 bases stayed unmatched. This CDR3 comprises 15 residues. In DNA, the CDR3 is TGTGCCAGCAGCTCGGACAGGGGGTTCACAGATACGCAGTATTTT. It is translated as CASSSDRGFTDTQYF.

In this sample, this clonotype turned up a few times. The chain is built from TRBV6-6 and TRBJ1-2; D possibly corresponds to TRBD1 (5 bases). CDR3 length equals 12 residues. The V end was cut by 5 bases, the J end by 8 bases, with 12 bases between. From germline, CDR1 is MNHNY and CDR2 SVGAGI (reference sequence). The CDR3 protein is CASSSQGEGYTF. The CDR3 DNA follows: TGTGCCAGCAGTAGCCAGGGTGAGGGCTACACCTTC.

This rearrangement joins TRBV20-1 to TRBJ2-1, with D possibly matching TRBD2 (6 bases). The CDR3 consists of 16 residues. Trimming took off 1 base at V and 0 bases at J, with 13 bases between the two ends. Germline V gene lookup returns CDR1 DFQATT and CDR2 SNEGSKA (reference sequence). CDR3 loop: CSARVSSASSYNEQFF. CDR3 sequence (DNA): TGCAGTGCTAGAGTCTCTAGCGCCAGCTCCTACAATGAGCAGTTCTTC.

This clonotype appeared many times. The chain employs TRBV27 and TRBJ2-3; 8 bases map to TRBD1. Unmatched junction bases numbered 12, after V lost 3 bases and J lost 1 base. CDR1 MNHEY and CDR2 SMNVEV come from the germline V gene (reference sequence). CDR3 length: 18 residues. CDR3 sequence: CASSFGQGWAGGTDTQYF. CDR3 coding DNA: TGTGCCAGCAGTTTCGGACAGGGTTGGGCGGGCGGCACAGATACGCAGTATTTT.

In this sample, this clonotype turned up a few times. This chain uses TRBV18 with TRBJ1-4, with 9 positions matching TRBD1. This CDR3 is 17 amino acids long. V was clipped by 4 bases and J by 3 bases; unmatched bases: 9. The germline gives CDR1 KGHSH, CDR2 LQKENI. CDR3 DNA: TGTGCCAGCTCACGGGCCGGGACAGGGTCGTCTAATGAAAAACTGTTTTTT. Its translation: CASSRAGTGSSNEKLFF.

This clonotype was seen a few times. This chain links TRBV7-8 with TRBJ1-1; D is uncertain. This CDR3 comprises 12 residues. Germline loops: CDR1 SGHVS, CDR2 FQNEAQ. V gave up 3 bases and J gave up 10 bases, with 12 bases separating them. CDR3 amino acids: CASSFPRVGAFF. The DNA for the CDR3 is TGTGCCAGCAGCTTTCCGAGGGTGGGAGCTTTCTTT.

In its sample, this clonotype was seen a few times. The rearrangement joins TRBV7-8 to TRBJ2-7; D is possibly TRBD2 (5 bases). The CDR3 spans 13 residues. Germline-derived CDR1 and CDR2 are SGHVS and FQNEAQ. Trimming cost V 6 bases and J 4 bases, with 13 bases left between them. The CDR3 coding sequence is TGTGCCAGCAGGCGGACTTTAGGTTACGAGCAGTACTTC. Protein: CASRRTLGYEQYF.

The V gene is TRBV5-6, the J gene TRBJ2-7; possibly TRBD1 for D (6 bases). Trimming took off 4 bases at V and 4 bases at J, with 12 bases between the two ends. This CDR3 is 13 amino acids long. CDR1 is SGHDT and CDR2 is YYEEEE in the germline V gene. The CDR3 sequence is CASSLTTGYEQYF. The CDR3 DNA sequence: TGTGCCAGCAGCCTAACTACAGGGTACGAGCAGTACTTC.

The V and J genes are TRBV4-2 and TRBJ1-1; TRBD1 might be the D (5 bases). The CDR3 sequence is 15 residues long. V lost 0 bases to trimming and J lost 5 bases, with 13 bases between them. Germline V gene lookup returns CDR1 LGHNA and CDR2 YNFKEQ. CDR3 residues: CASSQDLRGGTEAFF. The CDR3 nucleotides read TGTGCCAGCAGCCAAGATCTGAGGGGAGGGACTGAAGCTTTCTTT.

The chain couples TRBV6-5 to TRBJ2-5, with D uncertain. CDR1 MNHEY and CDR2 SVGAGI come from the germline V gene. CDR3 size: 14 residues. V lost 0 bases and J lost 5, with 10 bases in between. The CDR3 DNA sequence: TGTGCCAGCAGTTACTCGACATTTGCTGAGACCCAGTACTTC. Protein sequence: CASSYSTFAETQYF.

This clonotype was counted a few times. The chain has TRBV29-1 and TRBJ1-1; no clear D. The ends were cut back, 2 bases at V and 3 bases at J, with 10 bases in the middle. Germline V gene sequence: CDR1 SQVTM, CDR2 ANQGSEA. CDR3 length: 13 residues. CDR3 amino acids: CSVEREFYTEAFF. DNA of the CDR3: TGCAGCGTTGAACGGGAATTTTACACTGAAGCTTTCTTT.

Concerning this clonotype: A read error is possible here, since a much larger clone lies one base away. The chain carries TRBV29-1 and TRBJ1-1, with no clear D. Germline V CDR1 and CDR2: SQVTM, ANQGSEA. V was clipped by 4 bases and J by 0 bases, with 3 bases between them. This CDR3 is 11 amino acids long. The CDR3: CSVVVNTEAFF. Here the CDR3 DNA reads TGCAGCGTTGTTGTGAACACTGAAGCTTTCTTT.

This clonotype was detected many times. The rearrangement uses TRBV18 and TRBJ2-1; D ambiguous. The V gene lost 0 bases and the J gene lost 3 bases, with 9 bases spanning the gap. The CDR3 consists of 15 residues. The germline V gene encodes CDR1 KGHSH and CDR2 LQKENI. CDR3 sequence: CASSPPDGNYNEQFF. DNA of the CDR3: TGTGCCAGCTCACCACCCGACGGAAACTACAATGAGCAGTTCTTC.

A few counts support this clonotype. DNA for the CDR3: TGTGCCAGCAGTTATAGCGGGGAAGGCTACAATGAGCAGTTCTTC. This encodes CASSYSGEGYNEQFF. The chain combines TRBV6-5 with TRBJ2-1; 8 bases fit TRBD2. Per the germline V gene, CDR1 is MNHEY and CDR2 is SVGAGI. The CDR3 is 15 amino acids. Unmatched junction bases numbered 4, after V lost 3 bases and J lost 3 bases.

The chain links TRBV20-1 to TRBJ2-7; 9 bases match TRBD1. Trimming took 6 bases from V and 4 from J; bases not matched to a gene: 13. This CDR3 contains 15 residues. The V gene's germline CDR1 is DFQATT and CDR2 SNEGSKA (reference sequence). The chain's CDR3 is CSAQREGDRVYEQYF. CDR3 sequence (DNA): TGCAGTGCCCAAAGGGAGGGGGACAGGGTGTACGAGCAGTACTTC.